What follows are 18 T cell receptor beta chains derived from one specimen sequenced in a study of control samples from healthy donors and cancer patients. Assay: immunoSEQ multiplex PCR; the TCRdb copy retains only in-frame clones and omits some. The profile shows tens of thousands of clones, less than 85% of them singletons. The sequenced material came from blood. Receptors were obtained from a man between 60 and 75 years old in good health.

The chain couples TRBV19 to TRBJ1-2, with 7 bases fitting TRBD1. Trimming cost V 8 bases and J 4 bases; bases outside gene matches: 13. The CDR3 totals 15 residues. The germline V gene encodes CDR1 LNHDA and CDR2 SQIVND (reference sequence). The CDR3: CASLAGTERSYGYTF. CDR3 DNA: TGTGCCAGTCTAGCAGGGACAGAACGTAGCTATGGCTACACCTTC.

V usage is TRBV4-3 and J usage is TRBJ1-2; D gene ambiguous. Germline V lookup: CDR1 LGHNA, CDR2 YSLEER. CDR3 length equals 15 residues. The V end was cut by 2 bases, the J end by 0 bases, with 10 bases between. The CDR3 region is CASSQKPGPNYGYTF. The CDR3 DNA follows: TGCGCCAGCAGCCAAAAGCCTGGGCCTAACTATGGCTACACCTTC.

This chain links TRBV19 with TRBJ1-5, with D perhaps matching TRBD1 (6 bases). The CDR3 contains 18 residues. Trimming took 5 bases from V and 0 from J, leaving 20 bases between them. Germline-derived CDR1 and CDR2 are LNHDA and SQIVND (reference sequence). CDR3 nucleotides: TGTGCCAGTAGTGGGGGCCGGAGACAGGTTTATAGCAATCAGCCCCAGCATTTT. It encodes CASSGGRRQVYSNQPQHF.

This sequence joins TRBV5-5 and TRBJ1-2; weak D call: TRBD1 (5 bases). CDR1 is SGHKS and CDR2 is YYEKEE in the germline V gene (reference sequence). The CDR3 runs 14 residues. The V gene lost 4 bases and the J gene lost 2 bases, with 12 bases spanning the gap. CDR3 sequence reads: CASSVRGLNYGYTF. The CDR3 nucleotides are TGTGCCAGCAGCGTCCGGGGACTCAACTATGGCTACACCTTC. Supplemented by reference TRBV5-5 and TRBJ1-2, the full variable domain reads DAGVTQSPTHLIKTRGQQVTLRCSPISGHKSVSWYQQVLGQGPQFIFQYYEKEERGRGNFPDRFSARQFPNYSSELNVNALLLGDSALYLCASSVRGLNYGYTFGSGTRLTVV.

The V and J genes are TRBV5-1 and TRBJ2-7, with D unclear. The CDR3 is 15 amino acids. Germline lookup yields CDR1 SGHRS and CDR2 YFSETQ. V shed 3 bases and J shed 5 bases, with 18 bases lying between them. The CDR3 region is CASSSEPVRSDEQYF. The CDR3 DNA sequence: TGCGCCAGCAGCTCCGAACCCGTACGGTCGGACGAGCAGTACTTC.

This clone was seen only a few times. This chain joins TRBV7-8 and TRBJ2-7, with TRBD1 matching 7 bases. Trimming removed 0 bases from V and 2 bases from J; junction bases left unmatched: 1. Germline V lookup: CDR1 SGHVS, CDR2 FQNEAQ. The CDR3 has 14 residues. CDR3 DNA: TGTGCCAGCAGCTTAGCCGGGACAGCCTACGAGCAGTACTTC. It specifies CASSLAGTAYEQYF.

The J gene is TRBJ2-7, the V gene TRBV7-2, with 7 bases lining up with TRBD1. Germline CDR1 is SGHTA and CDR2 is FQGNSA. This CDR3 spans 15 amino acids. The J segment lost 4 bases and the V segment lost 3 bases, leaving 9 bases of the junction unmatched. CDR3 coding DNA: TGTGCCAGCAGCTTCACCCCGGGACAGCAATACGAGCAGTACTTC. Translating it yields CASSFTPGQQYEQYF.

The V gene is TRBV24-1, the J gene TRBJ2-3; the match to TRBD1 covers 7 bases. Germline CDR1 is KGHDR and CDR2 is SFDVKD. The CDR3 spans 14 residues. V dropped 7 bases and J dropped 6; count of bases not matched to a gene: 9. The CDR3 protein is CATSSSGGFDTQYF. The DNA of the CDR3 is TGTGCCACCAGCTCCTCAGGGGGATTCGATACGCAGTATTTT.

The genes are TRBV5-1 and TRBJ2-1, with 9 bases identical to TRBD2. The CDR3 loop spans 14 amino acids. Germline V gene sequence: CDR1 SGHRS, CDR2 YFSETQ. V shed 4 bases, J shed 13 bases, and the junction held 12 bases outside the gene matches. CDR3 DNA: TGCGCCAGCAGCCTACTAGTAGCGGGAGTAGAACAGTTCTTC. As protein: CASSLLVAGVEQFF.

The chain uses TRBV30 and TRBJ1-1, with D possibly TRBD1 on 6 matching bases. Germline lookup yields CDR1 GTSNPN and CDR2 SVGIG (reference sequence). The germline V and J ends were trimmed by 3 bases and 1 base, with 6 bases remaining between them. CDR3 length: 12 amino acids. The CDR3 here is CAWRGGNTEAFF. The CDR3 nucleotides read TGTGCCTGGAGAGGGGGGAACACTGAAGCTTTCTTT.

In its sample, this clone was seen a few times. This chain joins TRBV2 and TRBJ1-1; D is uncertain. Deletions cut 11 bases from V and 4 bases from J, with 17 bases between. Germline CDR1 SNHLY, CDR2 FYNNEI. The CDR3 sequence is 13 residues long. CDR3 region: CAARIGLGTEAFF. The CDR3 bases are TGTGCCGCCAGAATAGGGCTGGGCACTGAAGCTTTCTTT. The full variable domain, in which reference TRBV2 and TRBJ1-1 provide the parts outside the CDR3, is EPEVTQTPSHQVTQMGQEVILRCVPISNHLYFYWYRQILGQKVEFLVSFYNNEISEKSEIFDDQFSVERPDGSNFTLKIRSTKLEDSAMYFCAARIGLGTEAFFGQGTRLTVV.

The genes are TRBV3-1 (or the pseudogene TRBV3-2) and TRBJ2-7, with 14 bases matching TRBD2. The V gene end was trimmed by 1 base and the J gene end by 1 base; junction bases not matched to a gene: 3. In germline, CDR1 is LGHDT, CDR2 YNNKEL (reference sequence). The CDR3 consists of 17 residues. CDR3 in amino acids: CASSQAGTSGSSYEQYF. In nucleotides, the CDR3 is TGTGCCAGCAGCCAAGCCGGGACTAGCGGGAGTTCCTACGAGCAGTACTTC.

J is TRBJ1-1 and V is TRBV6-1, with D unresolved. V was clipped by 1 base and J by 1 base, with 4 bases between them. Germline-derived CDR1 and CDR2 are MNHNS and SASEGT. The CDR3 runs 13 residues. This CDR3 is CASSEGWNTEAFF. The CDR3 nucleotides are TGTGCCAGCAGTGAAGGATGGAACACTGAAGCTTTCTTT.

The rearrangement joins TRBV5-6 to TRBJ2-7; 7 bases align to TRBD2. V shed 4 bases and J 2 bases; nucleotides not matched to a gene: 15. Germline CDR1 reads SGHDT; CDR2 reads YYEEEE. The CDR3 spans 17 residues. CDR3 DNA sequence: TGTGCCAGCAGCCACCGACTAGCAGTTGAGTTCGCCTACGAGCAGTACTTC. Encoded protein: CASSHRLAVEFAYEQYF. Based on the CDR3 plus reference TRBV5-6 and TRBJ2-7, the full variable domain is DAGVTQSPTHLIKTRGQQVTLRCSPKSGHDTVSWYQQALGQGPQFIFQYYEEEERQRGNFPDRFSGHQFPNYSSELNVNALLLGDSALYLCASSHRLAVEFAYEQYFGPGTRLTVT.

The J gene is TRBJ2-1, the V gene TRBV4-1; D gene ambiguous. The V end was cut by 2 bases, the J end by 2 bases, with 13 bases between. The CDR3 totals 16 residues. Germline V CDR1 and CDR2: MGHRA, YSYEKL. As DNA, the CDR3 is TGCGCCAGCAGCCAAAACACGGGCCCTCCCTACAATGAGCAGTTCTTC. Translated, it gives CASSQNTGPPYNEQFF.

The rearrangement uses TRBV7-6 and TRBJ1-1; possible D gene TRBD1, 5 bases. Trimming stripped 4 bases from V and 0 bases from J, with 12 bases between. Germline lookup yields CDR1 SGHVS and CDR2 FNYEAQ. This CDR3 has 15 amino acids. The CDR3 reads CASSSYRSMNTEAFF. In DNA form, the CDR3 reads TGTGCCAGCAGCTCATACAGGTCAATGAACACTGAAGCTTTCTTT.

The chain couples TRBV5-1 to TRBJ2-7, with D tentatively TRBD2 (6 bases). Trimming stripped 4 bases from V and 3 bases from J, with 17 bases between. Germline loops: CDR1 SGHRS, CDR2 YFSETQ. CDR3 length: 15 residues. The CDR3 region has the DNA TGCGCCAGCAGCCCCTCCGCCGGGAGCTTCTACGAGCAGTACTTC. Protein: CASSPSAGSFYEQYF.

This chain connects TRBV5-4 to TRBJ2-7; a weak D match, TRBD1 (6 bases). Germline V CDR1 and CDR2: SGHNT, YYREEE (reference sequence). This CDR3 has 14 amino acids. V lost 4 bases to trimming and J lost 0 bases, with 11 bases between them. The CDR3 coding sequence is TGTGCCAGCAGCCGGACAGCTTACTCCTACGAGCAGTACTTC. Protein product: CASSRTAYSYEQYF.